This T cell receptor (beta chain) was identified in a study of CD8+ T cells in alopecia areata. Points from the study as a whole: Scalp clonality decreased significantly with tofacitinib, and so did expanded CD8+ clones among the top 100. TCR sharing was clearer in mice than between patients, perhaps partly owing to patient HLA diversity.

Comment on this clone: Its antigen is still unknown.

The V segment lost 3 bases and the J segment 4 bases; nucleotides outside the gene matches: 8. Germline V gives CDR1 GTSNPN, CDR2 SVGIG (reference sequence). This CDR3 is 14 amino acids long. Sequencing relied on a cDNA template that was reverse transcribed from extracted RNA. Assay used: immunoSEQ multiplex PCR; TCRdb lists only in-frame clones, some missing. The sample consists of some 160,000 clones, about three fifths of them appearing once. Treatment specified: oral pan-JAK inhibitor, 5-10 mg twice daily. The gene calls are TRBV30 and TRBJ1-2; 7 nucleotides line up with TRBD1. This specimen was CD4+ T cells sorted from blood, taken at week 4, from a patient treated with tofacitinib. The sequence was collected from a human donor with alopecia areata. Here the CDR3 reads CAWSPDRSFYGYTF. For the CDR3, the DNA is TGTGCCTGGAGCCCGGACAGGTCCTTCTATGGCTACACCTTC.